This entry is about one TCR beta chain. With V trimmed by 4 bases and J by 1 base, 3 bases remained unmatched. The CDR3 runs to 16 residues. Germline CDR1 is SGHNT and CDR2 is YENEEA. This specimen comes from a study of blood T cell repertoires in COVID-19. In the study overall: Nucleic acid was either cDNA or gDNA, and it came from T cells, B-cell-depleted T cells, or PBMCs.

The assay was immunoSEQ multiplex PCR, and TCRdb's table has in-frame clones only and misses some. The table shows under 250,000 clones, with about 79% occurring only once. J is TRBJ2-2 and V is TRBV11-3; 10 bases map to TRBD2. Sequenced sample: PBMCs or T cells enriched from blood (not recorded which). The TCR was taken from a woman aged 60-75 years who had recovered from COVID-19. CDR3 sequence (DNA): TGTGCCAGCAGCTCATCTAGCGGGGGGAACACCGGGGAGCTGTTTTTT. Its translation: CASSSSSGGNTGELFF.